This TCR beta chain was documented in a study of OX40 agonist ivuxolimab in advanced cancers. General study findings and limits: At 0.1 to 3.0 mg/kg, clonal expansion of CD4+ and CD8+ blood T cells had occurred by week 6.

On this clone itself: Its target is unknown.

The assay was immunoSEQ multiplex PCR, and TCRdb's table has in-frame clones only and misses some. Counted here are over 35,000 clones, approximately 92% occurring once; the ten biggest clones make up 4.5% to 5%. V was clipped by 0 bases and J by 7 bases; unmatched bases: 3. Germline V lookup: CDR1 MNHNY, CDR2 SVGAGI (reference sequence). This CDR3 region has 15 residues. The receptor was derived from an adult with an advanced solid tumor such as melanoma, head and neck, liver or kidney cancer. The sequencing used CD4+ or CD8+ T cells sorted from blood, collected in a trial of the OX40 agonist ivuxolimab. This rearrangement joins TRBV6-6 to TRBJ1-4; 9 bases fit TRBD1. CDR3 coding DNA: TGTGCCAGCAGTTACTCGACAGGGGGGATTGAAAAACTGTTTTTT. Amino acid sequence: CASSYSTGGIEKLFF.